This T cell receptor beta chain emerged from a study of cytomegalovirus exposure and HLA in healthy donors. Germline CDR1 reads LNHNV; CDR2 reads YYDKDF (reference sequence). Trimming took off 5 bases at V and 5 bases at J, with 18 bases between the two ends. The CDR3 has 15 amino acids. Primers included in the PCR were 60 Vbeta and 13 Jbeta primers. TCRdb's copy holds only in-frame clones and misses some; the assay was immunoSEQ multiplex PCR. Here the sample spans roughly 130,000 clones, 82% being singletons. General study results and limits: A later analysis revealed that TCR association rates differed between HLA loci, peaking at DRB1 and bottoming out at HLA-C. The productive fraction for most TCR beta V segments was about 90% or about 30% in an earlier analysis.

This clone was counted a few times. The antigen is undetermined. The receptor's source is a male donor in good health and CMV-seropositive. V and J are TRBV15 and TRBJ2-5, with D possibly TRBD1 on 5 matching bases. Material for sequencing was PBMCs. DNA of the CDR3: TGTGCCACCAGCGATCTACACCAAGGGGCGGAGACCCAGTACTTC. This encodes CATSDLHQGAETQYF.